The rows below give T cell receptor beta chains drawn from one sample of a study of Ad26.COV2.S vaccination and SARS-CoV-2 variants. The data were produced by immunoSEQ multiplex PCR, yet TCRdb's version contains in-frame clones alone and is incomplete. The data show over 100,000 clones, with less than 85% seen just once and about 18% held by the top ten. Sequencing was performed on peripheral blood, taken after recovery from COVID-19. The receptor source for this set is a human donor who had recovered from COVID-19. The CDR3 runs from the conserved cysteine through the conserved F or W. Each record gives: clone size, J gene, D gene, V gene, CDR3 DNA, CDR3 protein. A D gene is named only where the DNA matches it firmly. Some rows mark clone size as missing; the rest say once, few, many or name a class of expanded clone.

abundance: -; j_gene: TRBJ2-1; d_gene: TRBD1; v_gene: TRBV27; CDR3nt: TGTGCCAGCAGCCGGACAGGGTCGGTCAATGAGCAGTTCTTC; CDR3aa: CASSRTGSVNEQFF
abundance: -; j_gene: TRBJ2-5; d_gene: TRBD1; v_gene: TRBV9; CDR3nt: TGTGCCAGCAGCGAGCACGGGACAGGGGAAGAGACCCAGTACTTC; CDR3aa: CASSEHGTGEETQYF
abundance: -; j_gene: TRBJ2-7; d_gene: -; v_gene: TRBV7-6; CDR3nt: TGTGCCAGCAGCTTGTTATATGGTTCGGGACCGTCGAGCTACGAGCAGTACTTC; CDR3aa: CASSLLYGSGPSSYEQYF
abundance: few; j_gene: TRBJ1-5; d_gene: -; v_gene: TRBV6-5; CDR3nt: TGTGCCAGCAGCCTTCGGGGTGGCAATCAGCCCCAGCATTTT; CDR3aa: CASSLRGGNQPQHF
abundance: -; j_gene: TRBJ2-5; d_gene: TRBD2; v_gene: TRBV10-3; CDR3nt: TGTGCCATCAGTGACTTCACTAGCGGGGAGACCCAGTACTTC; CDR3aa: CAISDFTSGETQYF
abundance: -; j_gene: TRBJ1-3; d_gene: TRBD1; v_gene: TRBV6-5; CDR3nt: TGTGCCAGCAGGAAAACAGGGGGCACTGGAAACACCATATATTTT; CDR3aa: CASRKTGGTGNTIYF
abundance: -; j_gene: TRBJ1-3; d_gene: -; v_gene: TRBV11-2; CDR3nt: TGTGCCAGCAGCTCCACTGGAAACACCATATATTTT; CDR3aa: CASSSTGNTIYF
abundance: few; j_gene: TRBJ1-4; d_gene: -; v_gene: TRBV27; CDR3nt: TGTGCCAGCAGTATAAACAGGGATAGTGAAAAACTGTTTTTT; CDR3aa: CASSINRDSEKLFF
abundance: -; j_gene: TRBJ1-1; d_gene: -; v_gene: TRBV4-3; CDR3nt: TGCGCCAGCAGCCAAGATTCCCAGGGCAGGACTGAAGCTTTCTTT; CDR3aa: CASSQDSQGRTEAFF
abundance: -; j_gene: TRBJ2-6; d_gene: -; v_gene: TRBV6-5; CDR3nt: TGTGCCAGCAGTTCCTATGTGGGGGCCAACGTCCTGACTTTC; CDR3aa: CASSSYVGANVLTF
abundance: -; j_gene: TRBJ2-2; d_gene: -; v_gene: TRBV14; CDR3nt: TGTGCCAGCAGCCATACAGTGAACACCGGGGAGCTGTTTTTT; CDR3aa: CASSHTVNTGELFF
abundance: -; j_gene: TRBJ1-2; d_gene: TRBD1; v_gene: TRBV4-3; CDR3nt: TGCGCCAGCTCCGCGCCCCCGGGACAGGGATCGGTTGGGCGGGGCTACACCTTC; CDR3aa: CASSAPPGQGSVGRGYTF
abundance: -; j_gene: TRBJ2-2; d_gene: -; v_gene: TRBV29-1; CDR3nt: TGCAGCGTTCCTACCCGGAGTCGAGAGAACACCGGGGAGCTGTTTTTT; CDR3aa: CSVPTRSRENTGELFF
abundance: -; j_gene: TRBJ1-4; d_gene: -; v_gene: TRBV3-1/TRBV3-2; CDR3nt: TGTGCCAGCAGCCAAGAGGGGGGCGGATCTAATGAAAAACTGTTTTTT; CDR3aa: CASSQEGGGSNEKLFF
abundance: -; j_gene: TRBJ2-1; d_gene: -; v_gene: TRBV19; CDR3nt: TGTGCCAGTAGGAGGGGGGGGGAGCAGTTCTTC; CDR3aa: CASRRGGEQFF
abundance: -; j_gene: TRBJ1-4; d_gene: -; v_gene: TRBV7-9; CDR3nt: TGTGCCAGCAGCTTAGCTCTGGTCAGGGGTGGGGAAAAACTGTTTTTT; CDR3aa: CASSLALVRGGEKLFF
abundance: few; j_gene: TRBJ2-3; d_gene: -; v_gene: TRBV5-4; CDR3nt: TGTGCCAGCGGCGGGCGGATTAGCACAGATACGCAGTATTTT; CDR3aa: CASGGRISTDTQYF
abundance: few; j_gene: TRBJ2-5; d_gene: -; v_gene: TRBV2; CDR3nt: TGTGCCAGCACTGGTCAAGAGACCCAGTACTTC; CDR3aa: CASTGQETQYF
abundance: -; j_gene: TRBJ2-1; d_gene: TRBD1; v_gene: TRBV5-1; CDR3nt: TGCGCCAGCAGCTTTTCCGCGCGACAGGGTAATGAGCAGTTCTTC; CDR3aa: CASSFSARQGNEQFF
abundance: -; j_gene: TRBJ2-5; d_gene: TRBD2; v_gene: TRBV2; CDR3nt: TGTGCCAGCCTCCGGACTAGTAGGTCCGAAGAGACCCAGTACTTC; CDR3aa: CASLRTSRSEETQYF
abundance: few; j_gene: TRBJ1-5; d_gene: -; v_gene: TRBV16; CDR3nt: TGTGCCAGCAGCCAATTAGGTGGAAGTGATCAGCCCCAGCATTTT; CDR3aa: CASSQLGGSDQPQHF
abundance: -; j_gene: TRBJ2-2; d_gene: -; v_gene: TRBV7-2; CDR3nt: TGTGCCAGCAATCCCCTCACGACCGGGGAGCTGTTTTTT; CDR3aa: CASNPLTTGELFF
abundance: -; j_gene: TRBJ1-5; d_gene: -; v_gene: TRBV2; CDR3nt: TGTGCCAGCAGTGGTGAGACAAATAGCAATCAGCCCCAGCATTTT; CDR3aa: CASSGETNSNQPQHF
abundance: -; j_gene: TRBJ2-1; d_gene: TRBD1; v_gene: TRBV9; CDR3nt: TGTGCCAGCAGCGTATACCCGGGACAGTACAATGAGCAGTTCTTC; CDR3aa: CASSVYPGQYNEQFF
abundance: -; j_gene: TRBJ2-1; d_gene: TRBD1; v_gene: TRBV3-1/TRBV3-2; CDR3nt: TGTGCCAGCAGCCGCCGGGACAGGACCCTAGGTGAGCAGTTCTTC; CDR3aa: CASSRRDRTLGEQFF
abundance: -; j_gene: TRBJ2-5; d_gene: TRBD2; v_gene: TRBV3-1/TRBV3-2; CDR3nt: TGTGCCAGCAGCCAAGACATGCTGATCGGGGACTACTCGCAAGAGACCCAGTACTTC; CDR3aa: CASSQDMLIGDYSQETQYF
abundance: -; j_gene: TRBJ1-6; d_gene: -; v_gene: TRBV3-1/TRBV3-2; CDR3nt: TGTGCCAGCAGCCCTTCCGACACAAATAATTCACCCCTCCACTTT; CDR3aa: CASSPSDTNNSPLHF
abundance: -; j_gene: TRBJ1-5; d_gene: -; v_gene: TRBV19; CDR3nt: TGTGCCAGTAGTAACGCAGGGACGAAGCCCCAGCATTTT; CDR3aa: CASSNAGTKPQHF
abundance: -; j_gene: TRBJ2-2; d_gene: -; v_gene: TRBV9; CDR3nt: TGTGCCAGCAGCGCGAGGGAGATGACGAACACCGGGGAGCTGTTTTTT; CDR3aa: CASSAREMTNTGELFF
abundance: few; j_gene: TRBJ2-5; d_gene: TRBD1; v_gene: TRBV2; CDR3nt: TGTGCCAGCGTAGGGACAGACCAAGAGACCCAGTACTTC; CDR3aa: CASVGTDQETQYF
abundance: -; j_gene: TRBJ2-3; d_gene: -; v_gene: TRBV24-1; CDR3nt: TGTGCCACCAGTGACCCGGGCCGACAGTCAGGTAGCACAGATACGCAGTATTTT; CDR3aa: CATSDPGRQSGSTDTQYF
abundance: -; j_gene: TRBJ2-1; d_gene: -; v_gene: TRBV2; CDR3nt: TGTGCCAGCAATGGGGACCCCCCCTACAATGAGCAGTTCTTC; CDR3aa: CASNGDPPYNEQFF
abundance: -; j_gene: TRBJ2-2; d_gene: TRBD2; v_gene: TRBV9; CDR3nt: TGTGCCAGCAGCCCCCCCCGCGCGACTAGCGGCCGATACACCGGGGAGCTGTTTTTT; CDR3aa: CASSPPRATSGRYTGELFF
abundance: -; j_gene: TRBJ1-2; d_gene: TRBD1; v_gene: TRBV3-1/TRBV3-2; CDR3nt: TGTGCCAGCAGCCAAGGGGACAGGGCAGGTGGCTACACCTTC; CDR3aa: CASSQGDRAGGYTF
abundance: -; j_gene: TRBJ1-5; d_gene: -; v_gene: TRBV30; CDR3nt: TGTGCCTGGAGTCCAGGGAGCAATCAGCCCCAGCATTTT; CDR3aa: CAWSPGSNQPQHF
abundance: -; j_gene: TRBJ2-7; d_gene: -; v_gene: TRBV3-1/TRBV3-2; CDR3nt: TGTGCCAGCAGCCAATTAAACGAGCAGTACTTC; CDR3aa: CASSQLNEQYF
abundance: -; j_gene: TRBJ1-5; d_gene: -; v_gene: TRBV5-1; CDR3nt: TGCGCCAGCAGACCAGACAGCGATCAGCCCCAGCATTTT; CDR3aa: CASRPDSDQPQHF
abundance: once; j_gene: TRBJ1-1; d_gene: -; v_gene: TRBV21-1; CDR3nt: TGTGCCAGCACGGAGGGGCGCAGGGTTGAAGCTTTCTTT; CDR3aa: CASTEGRRVEAFF